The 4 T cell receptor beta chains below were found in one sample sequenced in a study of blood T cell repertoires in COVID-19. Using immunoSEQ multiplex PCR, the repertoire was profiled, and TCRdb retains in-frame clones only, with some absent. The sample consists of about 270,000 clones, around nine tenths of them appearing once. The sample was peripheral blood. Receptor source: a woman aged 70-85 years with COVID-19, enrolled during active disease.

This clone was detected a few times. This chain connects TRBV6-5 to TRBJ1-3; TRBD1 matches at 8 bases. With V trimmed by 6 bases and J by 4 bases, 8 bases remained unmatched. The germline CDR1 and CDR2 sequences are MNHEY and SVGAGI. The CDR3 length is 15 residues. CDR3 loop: CASSRDRGEGNTIYF. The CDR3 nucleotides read TGTGCCAGCAGCCGAGACAGGGGAGAGGGAAACACCATATATTTT.

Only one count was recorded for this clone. The CDR3 DNA sequence: TGTGCCAGCGGACAGGAAAAACTGTTTTTT. It is translated as CASGQEKLFF. V gene TRBV6-6 combines with J gene TRBJ1-4; TRBD1 might be the D (6 bases). Trimming cost V 8 bases and J 8 bases, with 6 bases left between them. The germline V gene encodes CDR1 MNHNY and CDR2 SVGAGI (reference sequence). The CDR3 contains 10 residues.

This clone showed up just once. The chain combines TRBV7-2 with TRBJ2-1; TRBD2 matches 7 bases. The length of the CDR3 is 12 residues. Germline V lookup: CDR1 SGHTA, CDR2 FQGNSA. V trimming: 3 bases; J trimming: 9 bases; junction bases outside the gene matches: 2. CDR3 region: CASSFAGVEQFF. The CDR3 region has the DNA TGTGCCAGCAGCTTCGCGGGGGTTGAGCAGTTCTTC. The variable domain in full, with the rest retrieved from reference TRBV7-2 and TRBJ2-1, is GAGVSQSPSNKVTEKGKDVELRCDPISGHTALYWYRQSLGQGLEFLIYFQGNSAPDKSGLPSDRFSAERTGGSVSTLTIQRTQQEDSAVYLCASSFAGVEQFFGPGTRLTVL.

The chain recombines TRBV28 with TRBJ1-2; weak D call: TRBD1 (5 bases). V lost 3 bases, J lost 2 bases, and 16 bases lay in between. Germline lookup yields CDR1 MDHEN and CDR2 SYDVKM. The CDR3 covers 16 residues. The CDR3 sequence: CASSLEGPYSNYGYTF. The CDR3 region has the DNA TGTGCCAGCAGTTTGGAGGGGCCCTACTCGAACTATGGCTACACCTTC.